The next 10 T cell receptor beta chains were all read from a single sample in a study of vaccination and CD4 T cells after COVID-19. No antigen is known for these receptors. Treatment here: roughly 11-day PBMC culture with coronavirus spike peptide pools or control peptides (ViraFEST assay). Oncomine TCR Beta short-read sequencing was applied to DNA from cultured CD4+ T cells. TCRdb itself ran the PCR reads through MiXCR, one entry per CDR3 protein. The data contain about 15,000 distinct CDR3 sequences, approximately 55% of them seen just once; the ten biggest clones take up approximately 4.4%. The sample in question was CD4+ T cells from blood, cultured in vitro, obtained before SARS-CoV-2 vaccination. The receptors derive from a human donor who had recovered from COVID-19.

J is TRBJ1-1 and V is TRBV19; D is ambiguous. CDR3 length: 14 residues. CDR1 and CDR2 (germline): LNHDA, SQIVND (reference sequence). Trimming left V 5 bases short and J 1 base short, with 11 bases between. The CDR3 sequence: CASSHRATNTEAFF. The CDR3, as DNA: TGTGCCAGTAGTCATCGGGCGACGAACACTGAAGCTTTCTTT.

The V and J genes are TRBV6-2 or TRBV6-3 and TRBJ1-1; D is unclear. The CDR3 is made up of 17 amino acids. V was cut by 0 bases and J by 1 base, with 15 bases left in between. CDR1 and CDR2 (germline): MNHEY, SVGEGT. The CDR3 loop is CASSYSAEEGSNTEAFF. CDR3 DNA sequence: TGTGCCAGCAGTTACTCCGCCGAAGAAGGGTCGAACACTGAAGCTTTCTTT.

This clonotype has a handful of counts. This sequence joins TRBV20-1 and TRBJ2-5, with 13 bases matching TRBD2. V lost 6 bases, J lost 1 base, and 5 bases stayed unmatched. Per germline, CDR1 DFQATT and CDR2 SNEGSKA (reference sequence). The CDR3 is 15 residues long. The CDR3 sequence is CSASTSGGFQETQYF. As DNA, the CDR3 is TGCAGTGCCTCGACTAGCGGGGGGTTCCAAGAGACCCAGTACTTC.

The chain links TRBV6-1 to TRBJ1-1; D is ambiguous. Germline CDR1 is MNHNS and CDR2 is SASEGT. The CDR3 length is 13 residues. V was shortened by 5 bases and J by 1 base, with 8 bases between the two germline ends. As DNA, the CDR3 is TGTGCCAGCAGTAAAGAGGGGAACACTGAAGCTTTCTTT. As protein: CASSKEGNTEAFF.

V gene TRBV7-2 combines with J gene TRBJ1-2, with a tentative D call TRBD1 (5 bases). This CDR3 contains 13 residues. CDR1 is SGHTA, CDR2 FQGNSA, per germline. V shed 6 bases and J shed 8 bases, with 16 bases lying between them. CDR3 DNA: TGTGCCAGCAGTTACGGAGGGGAGCGGGGCTACACCTTC. Translation: CASSYGGERGYTF.

Only a few counts were recorded for this clonotype. The chain has TRBV15 and TRBJ1-5; D ambiguous. The CDR3 has 13 residues. V dropped 0 bases and J dropped 5 bases, with 5 bases sitting between them. CDR1 is LNHNV, CDR2 YYDKDF, per germline (reference sequence). The CDR3: CATSRDGDQPQHF. The CDR3 nucleotides read TGTGCCACCAGCAGAGACGGTGATCAGCCCCAGCATTTT. The variable domain in full, with the rest retrieved from reference TRBV15 and TRBJ1-5, is DAMVIQNPRYQVTQFGKPVTLSCSQTLNHNVMYWYQQKSSQAPKLLFHYYDKDFNNEADTPDNFQSRRPNTSFCFLDIRSPGLGDTAMYLCATSRDGDQPQHFGDGTRLSIL.

A few counts support this clonotype. This chain connects TRBV2 to TRBJ2-5; tentatively, D is TRBD1 (6 bases). Trimming left V 5 bases short and J 2 bases short, with 9 bases between. Germline values: CDR1 SNHLY, CDR2 FYNNEI. The CDR3 consists of 13 residues. CDR3 amino acids: CASSRDTQETQYF. The CDR3 DNA is TGTGCCAGCAGTCGGGACACGCAAGAGACCCAGTACTTC.

This clonotype was counted a few times. The chain links TRBV6-1 to TRBJ2-7; TRBD1 or TRBD2 may be the D gene (5 bases each). V was clipped by 6 bases and J by 1 base, with 13 bases between them. Germline CDR1 MNHNS, CDR2 SASEGT. The CDR3 sequence is 14 residues long. This CDR3 is CASRLRDGSYEQYF. Here the CDR3 DNA reads TGTGCCAGCAGGCTCCGGGACGGGTCCTACGAGCAGTACTTC.

A few counts support this clonotype. J is TRBJ1-5 and V is TRBV6-4; D is uncertain. The CDR3 extends over 13 amino acids. Between the trimmed V and J ends, which lost 5 bases and 7 bases, there was a span of 12 bases. CDR1 and CDR2 (germline): MRHNA, SNTAGT. The CDR3 reads CASSLAPAQPQHF. CDR3 coding DNA: TGTGCCAGCAGTCTGGCCCCCGCGCAGCCCCAGCATTTT.

The J gene is TRBJ2-7, the V gene TRBV24-1; 9 bases map to TRBD1. J lost 5 bases, V lost 6 bases, and 7 bases had no gene match. From germline, CDR1 is KGHDR and CDR2 SFDVKD. CDR3 length equals 14 residues. CDR3: CATSTGTGPNEQYF. CDR3 sequence (DNA): TGTGCCACCAGTACCGGGACAGGGCCCAACGAGCAGTACTTC.